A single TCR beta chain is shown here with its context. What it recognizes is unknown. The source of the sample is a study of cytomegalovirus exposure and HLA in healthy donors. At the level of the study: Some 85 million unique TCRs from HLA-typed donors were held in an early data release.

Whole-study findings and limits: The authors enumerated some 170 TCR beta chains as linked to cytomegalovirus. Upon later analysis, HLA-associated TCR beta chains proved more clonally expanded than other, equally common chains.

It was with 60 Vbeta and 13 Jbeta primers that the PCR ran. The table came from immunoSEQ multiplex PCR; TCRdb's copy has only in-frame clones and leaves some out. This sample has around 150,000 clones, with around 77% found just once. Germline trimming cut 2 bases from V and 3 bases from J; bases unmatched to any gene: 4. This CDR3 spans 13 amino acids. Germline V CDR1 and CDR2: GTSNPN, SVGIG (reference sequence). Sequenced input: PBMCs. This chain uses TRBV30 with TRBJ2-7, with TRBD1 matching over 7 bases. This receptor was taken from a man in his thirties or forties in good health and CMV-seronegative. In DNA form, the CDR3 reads TGTGCCTGGAGTAGACAGGGCGGCTACGAGCAGTACTTC. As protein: CAWSRQGGYEQYF.